The rows below give T cell receptor beta chains drawn from one sample of a study of blood T cell repertoires in COVID-19. Libraries were prepared by immunoSEQ multiplex PCR; TCRdb keeps only in-frame clonotypes and omits some of them. The table lists 140,000 to 150,000 clones, around 72% of them singletons. Material for sequencing was peripheral blood. The receptors here all came from a woman in her sixties or seventies with acute or convalescent COVID-19. Each CDR3 is given without its conserved first and last residue. Size is omitted from some rows. Given values are once, few, many or a class for expanded clones.

J,size,V,CDR3
TRBJ2-5,NA,TRBV27,ASSFTPGETQY
TRBJ1-1,NA,TRBV28,ASSPGQGWYTEAF
TRBJ1-2,few,TRBV5-1,ASSPTSIFYGYT
TRBJ1-4,NA,TRBV18,ASSPLKTQSEKLF
TRBJ2-4,NA,TRBV4-2,ASSQNSPGQGHIQY
TRBJ2-1,once,TRBV5-1,ASSWGRAPFHNEQF
TRBJ2-7,NA,TRBV7-7,ASSPGETVFYEQY
TRBJ1-2,NA,TRBV12-3/TRBV12-4,ASSTNRFYGYT
TRBJ2-3,NA,TRBV12-3/TRBV12-4,ASGPRGGTSQY
TRBJ2-7,NA,TRBV7-8,ASSLTAYEQY
TRBJ1-2,NA,TRBV6-1,ASSEGVLGYT
TRBJ2-1,NA,TRBV15,ATSPPTTASNEQF
TRBJ1-2,NA,TRBV30,AWIRTGSGTLGYYGYT
TRBJ2-7,NA,TRBV2,ASREIYEQY
TRBJ2-7,NA,TRBV27,ASSFAGTTYEQY
TRBJ1-2,few,TRBV7-8,ASSLESVGGHYGYT
TRBJ2-7,NA,TRBV2,ASSVLAGGAYEQY
TRBJ2-7,NA,TRBV5-6,ASSWSGLEQY
TRBJ2-7,NA,TRBV28,ASDQQAGSSYEQY
TRBJ2-7,NA,TRBV2,ASKTGSYEQY
TRBJ1-5,NA,TRBV28,ASTLGQRNQPQH
TRBJ2-5,NA,TRBV11-2,ASSFTSGRVETQY
TRBJ2-7,NA,TRBV11-2,ASSSSSGRAGEQY
TRBJ1-2,few,TRBV19,ASSQARGNYGYT
TRBJ2-1,NA,TRBV24-1,ATSESREAGSYNEQF
TRBJ2-5,NA,TRBV5-1,ASSLALAGAGVGKTQY
TRBJ2-7,NA,TRBV11-2,ASSQGQVSVYEQY
TRBJ2-1,few,TRBV11-2,ASSSHRGNFEQF
TRBJ1-1,NA,TRBV9,ASSVWGGTEAF
TRBJ2-7,NA,TRBV28,ASTPLAGAGYYEQY
TRBJ2-1,few,TRBV3-1/TRBV3-2,ASRGRDWLQF
TRBJ2-1,few,TRBV28,ASSQALAGVYNEQF
TRBJ1-5,NA,TRBV9,ASSPGTGLFQPQH
TRBJ2-6,NA,TRBV2,ASSAFRVPNVLT
TRBJ1-2,NA,TRBV18,ASSPSLESDYT
TRBJ2-1,NA,TRBV10-3,AISGRRTSGSSYNEQF
TRBJ1-5,NA,TRBV6-1,ASSAFGTAYSNQPQH
TRBJ1-6,NA,TRBV27,ASSFSSGTVQGSPLH
TRBJ1-3,NA,TRBV6-1,ASSDMSTTGNTIY
TRBJ2-1,NA,TRBV11-1,ASSLGRTGDREQF
TRBJ1-1,NA,TRBV28,ASTDRGRLEAF
TRBJ2-3,NA,TRBV9,ASSPGSSRDTQY
TRBJ1-2,NA,TRBV19,ASSLTDGSGYT
TRBJ1-1,NA,TRBV14,ASSQVQTVEAF
TRBJ2-3,few,TRBV7-8,ASSHVEQGRGDTQY
TRBJ1-4,once,TRBV30,AWKQGEFGKLF
TRBJ1-3,NA,TRBV19,ASSIDRGSGNTIY
TRBJ2-7,NA,TRBV2,ASSEALRGYEQY
TRBJ2-2,NA,TRBV5-4,ASSLIGRAAGELF
TRBJ2-3,once,TRBV18,ASSEQDTQY